This is a list of T cell receptor beta chains from one sample in a study of control samples from healthy donors and cancer patients. Method: immunoSEQ multiplex PCR; TCRdb's copy keeps in-frame clones and lacks some. The sample includes 150,000 to 200,000 clones, approximately 94% of them seen just once. Sequenced: blood. The receptors shown here come from a woman aged 18-30 years in good health. The CDR3 runs from the conserved cysteine through the conserved F or W. The order of the fields is clone size, J gene, D gene, CDR3 length, V gene, CDR3 protein, CDR3 DNA. A D gene is named only where the DNA matches it firmly. Expanded clones are given a class, and other clones once, few, many or no size at all.

size: .; J: TRBJ2-1; D: TRBD2; length: 17; V: TRBV28; CDR3: CASSSWTGTSGRNEQFF; DNA: TGTGCCAGCAGTTCGTGGACCGGGACTAGCGGCCGCAATGAGCAGTTCTTC
size: .; J: TRBJ2-7; D: .; length: 14; V: TRBV6-5; CDR3: CASSLTGTEYEQYF; DNA: TGTGCCAGCAGCCTAACAGGGACCGAATACGAGCAGTACTTC
size: .; J: TRBJ1-4; D: TRBD1; length: 15; V: TRBV27; CDR3: CASSSRTGEGEKLFF; DNA: TGTGCCAGCAGCTCCCGGACAGGGGAGGGAGAAAAACTGTTTTTT
size: .; J: TRBJ2-7; D: .; length: 12; V: TRBV7-9; CDR3: CASSSISYEQYF; DNA: TGTGCCAGCAGCTCCATTTCCTACGAGCAGTACTTC
size: .; J: TRBJ1-3; D: .; length: 14; V: TRBV28; CDR3: CASSLGGPGNTIYF; DNA: TGTGCCAGCAGCCTAGGGGGTCCGGGAAACACCATATATTTT
size: once; J: TRBJ1-4; D: .; length: 14; V: TRBV27; CDR3: CASSLWGRAEKLFF; DNA: TGTGCCAGCAGTTTATGGGGGAGAGCTGAAAAACTGTTTTTT
size: few; J: TRBJ2-5; D: .; length: 14; V: TRBV3-1/TRBV3-2; CDR3: CASSQVRQGETQYF; DNA: TGTGCCAGCAGCCAAGTTAGGCAGGGCGAGACCCAGTACTTC
size: .; J: TRBJ2-3; D: TRBD2; length: 17; V: TRBV29-1; CDR3: CSVEGTPNGRAPNTQYF; DNA: TGCAGCGTTGAAGGGACCCCTAACGGGAGGGCCCCTAATACGCAGTATTTT
size: .; J: TRBJ2-2; D: TRBD1; length: 14; V: TRBV5-8; CDR3: CASSLGQGTGELFF; DNA: TGTGCCAGCAGCTTGGGACAGGGGACCGGGGAGCTGTTTTTT
size: .; J: TRBJ2-7; D: .; length: 14; V: TRBV6-1; CDR3: CASSERGFSYEQYF; DNA: TGTGCCAGCAGTGAACGGGGGTTCTCCTACGAGCAGTACTTC
size: .; J: TRBJ1-6; D: .; length: 13; V: TRBV9; CDR3: CASSGQGETPLHF; DNA: TGTGCCAGCAGCGGTCAGGGCGAGACACCCCTCCACTTT
size: .; J: TRBJ1-5; D: .; length: 14; V: TRBV6-1; CDR3: CASSEHSFYQPQHF; DNA: TGTGCCAGCAGTGAACACAGTTTTTATCAGCCCCAGCATTTT
size: once; J: TRBJ2-1; D: .; length: 13; V: TRBV7-2; CDR3: CASSLVYGNEQFF; DNA: TGTGCCAGCAGCTTAGTGTACGGCAATGAACAGTTCTTC
size: .; J: TRBJ2-7; D: .; length: 14; V: TRBV18; CDR3: CASSPGGGSYEQYF; DNA: TGTGCCAGCTCACCGGGAGGCGGTTCCTACGAGCAGTACTTC
size: .; J: TRBJ1-1; D: TRBD1; length: 13; V: TRBV5-1; CDR3: CASSFGQGAEAFF; DNA: TGCGCCAGCAGCTTCGGACAGGGGGCTGAAGCTTTCTTT
size: .; J: TRBJ2-2; D: .; length: 14; V: TRBV4-1; CDR3: CASRPPTGTGELFF; DNA: TGCGCCAGCAGGCCGCCTACCGGCACCGGGGAGCTGTTTTTT
size: .; J: TRBJ2-7; D: .; length: 14; V: TRBV28; CDR3: CASTVSGISYEQYF; DNA: TGTGCCAGCACCGTCTCCGGGATAAGCTACGAGCAGTACTTC
size: .; J: TRBJ1-3; D: .; length: 17; V: TRBV18; CDR3: CASSTRQIQNSGNTIYF; DNA: TGTGCCAGCTCAACTAGACAAATTCAAAACTCTGGAAACACCATATATTTT
size: .; J: TRBJ2-7; D: .; length: 14; V: TRBV28; CDR3: CASSSADTSYEQYF; DNA: TGTGCCAGCAGTTCCGCGGACACTTCCTACGAGCAGTACTTC
size: once; J: TRBJ1-5; D: .; length: 13; V: TRBV11-2; CDR3: CASSLDWNQPQHF; DNA: TGTGCCAGCAGCTTAGATTGGAATCAGCCCCAGCATTTT
size: .; J: TRBJ1-2; D: .; length: 14; V: TRBV7-2; CDR3: CASSLETANYGYTF; DNA: TGTGCCAGCAGCCTTGAGACCGCGAACTATGGCTACACCTTC
size: once; J: TRBJ2-5; D: .; length: 15; V: TRBV7-2; CDR3: CASSPDRFLQETQYF; DNA: TGTGCCAGCAGTCCAGACAGGTTCCTACAAGAGACCCAGTACTTC
size: .; J: TRBJ2-3; D: .; length: 10; V: TRBV2; CDR3: CASSVDTQYF; DNA: TGTGCCAGCAGCGTGGATACGCAGTATTTT
size: once; J: TRBJ1-2; D: .; length: 13; V: TRBV5-6; CDR3: CASSLLAGYGYTF; DNA: TGTGCCAGCAGCTTGTTAGCGGGCTATGGCTACACCTTC
size: .; J: TRBJ2-1; D: .; length: 17; V: TRBV7-8; CDR3: CASSLLFSAAPGNEQFF; DNA: TGTGCCAGCAGCTTACTATTTTCGGCAGCGCCAGGCAATGAGCAGTTCTTC
size: .; J: TRBJ1-1; D: .; length: 13; V: TRBV12-3/TRBV12-4; CDR3: CASSLTVNTEAFF; DNA: TGTGCCAGCAGTCTGACCGTGAACACTGAAGCTTTCTTT
size: .; J: TRBJ2-1; D: TRBD1; length: 13; V: TRBV6-5; CDR3: CASKEGGHNEQFF; DNA: TGTGCCAGCAAGGAAGGGGGCCACAATGAGCAGTTCTTC
size: .; J: TRBJ2-7; D: .; length: 15; V: TRBV7-2; CDR3: CASSLDRANSYEQYF; DNA: TGTGCCAGCAGCTTAGACAGGGCGAACAGCTACGAGCAGTACTTC
size: .; J: TRBJ1-2; D: .; length: 12; V: TRBV24-1; CDR3: CATAQGDYGYTF; DNA: TGTGCCACTGCACAGGGAGACTATGGCTACACCTTC
size: .; J: TRBJ2-1; D: TRBD1; length: 15; V: TRBV19; CDR3: CASSGPGGSYNEQFF; DNA: TGTGCCAGTAGTGGCCCAGGGGGCTCCTACAATGAGCAGTTCTTC
size: .; J: TRBJ2-3; D: .; length: 12; V: TRBV12-3/TRBV12-4; CDR3: CASRGTVHTQYF; DNA: TGTGCCAGCAGGGGGACCGTACATACGCAGTATTTT
size: .; J: TRBJ1-2; D: TRBD1; length: 17; V: TRBV29-1; CDR3: CSVEDRLPGQGDYGYTF; DNA: TGCAGCGTTGAAGACCGTCTTCCGGGACAGGGCGACTATGGCTACACCTTC
size: many; J: TRBJ1-2; D: .; length: 13; V: TRBV19; CDR3: CASSGGLLYGYTF; DNA: TGTGCCAGTAGTGGAGGGTTACTATATGGCTACACCTTC
size: .; J: TRBJ2-7; D: .; length: 12; V: TRBV7-9; CDR3: CASSPLTYEQYF; DNA: TGTGCCAGCAGCCCCCTGACCTACGAGCAGTACTTC
size: .; J: TRBJ2-6; D: .; length: 16; V: TRBV19; CDR3: CASSKTGNQGANVLTF; DNA: TGTGCCAGTAGTAAAACAGGTAACCAAGGGGCCAACGTCCTGACTTTC
size: .; J: TRBJ1-2; D: .; length: 15; V: TRBV5-6; CDR3: CASSLAQLKNYGYTF; DNA: TGTGCCAGCAGCTTGGCCCAACTGAAAAACTATGGCTACACCTTC
size: .; J: TRBJ2-5; D: .; length: 13; V: TRBV27; CDR3: CASSLSRGETQYF; DNA: TGTGCCAGCAGTTTAAGTAGAGGAGAGACCCAGTACTTC
size: .; J: TRBJ2-1; D: .; length: 13; V: TRBV6-5; CDR3: CASSYSPRGEQFF; DNA: TGTGCCAGCAGTTACTCCCCCCGGGGTGAGCAGTTCTTC
size: .; J: TRBJ2-7; D: .; length: 13; V: TRBV28; CDR3: CASSLSRGAGQYF; DNA: TGTGCCAGCAGTTTAAGTCGCGGGGCCGGGCAGTACTTC
size: .; J: TRBJ1-1; D: TRBD1; length: 14; V: TRBV10-3; CDR3: CAITEQGANTEAFF; DNA: TGTGCCATCACCGAACAGGGGGCGAACACTGAAGCTTTCTTT
size: .; J: TRBJ2-5; D: .; length: 12; V: TRBV29-1; CDR3: CSVTASRETQYF; DNA: TGCAGCGTGACGGCTTCCCGGGAGACCCAGTACTTC
size: .; J: TRBJ2-7; D: .; length: 15; V: TRBV19; CDR3: CASSIGGLASYEQYF; DNA: TGTGCCAGTAGTATAGGCGGGCTAGCCTCCTACGAGCAGTACTTC
size: .; J: TRBJ1-3; D: TRBD1; length: 18; V: TRBV5-8; CDR3: CASSSLGQGTFSGNTIYF; DNA: TGTGCCAGCAGCTCCCTAGGACAGGGGACCTTCTCTGGAAACACCATATATTTT
size: once; J: TRBJ1-2; D: .; length: 14; V: TRBV7-9; CDR3: CASSLGSTNYGYTF; DNA: TGTGCCAGCAGCTTAGGCAGCACTAACTATGGCTACACCTTC
size: .; J: TRBJ1-2; D: .; length: 14; V: TRBV10-3; CDR3: CAISDSVGGYGYTF; DNA: TGTGCCATCAGTGACTCCGTGGGGGGCTATGGCTACACCTTC
size: once; J: TRBJ1-1; D: .; length: 14; V: TRBV28; CDR3: CASSLIVRDTEAFF; DNA: TGTGCCAGCAGTTTAATTGTGCGGGACACTGAAGCTTTCTTT
size: .; J: TRBJ2-7; D: .; length: 12; V: TRBV5-8; CDR3: CASSFGAGEQYF; DNA: TGTGCCAGCAGCTTCGGAGCTGGCGAGCAGTACTTC
size: .; J: TRBJ2-1; D: .; length: 14; V: TRBV9; CDR3: CASSVGQLYNEQFF; DNA: TGTGCCAGCAGCGTAGGGCAGCTATACAATGAGCAGTTCTTC
size: few; J: TRBJ1-3; D: .; length: 15; V: TRBV11-2; CDR3: CASSLDRASGNTIYF; DNA: TGTGCCAGCAGCTTAGACAGGGCCTCTGGAAACACCATATATTTT
size: .; J: TRBJ1-5; D: TRBD1; length: 17; V: TRBV19; CDR3: CASSIAEGDRENQPQHF; DNA: TGTGCCAGTAGTATAGCGGAGGGAGACAGGGAAAATCAGCCCCAGCATTTT
size: once; J: TRBJ2-1; D: .; length: 12; V: TRBV7-9; CDR3: CASSFTPNEQFF; DNA: TGTGCCAGCAGCTTTACGCCAAACGAGCAGTTCTTC
size: .; J: TRBJ1-2; D: .; length: 15; V: TRBV6-5; CDR3: CASSRQPNRDYGYTF; DNA: TGTGCCAGCAGCCGTCAGCCCAACAGGGATTATGGCTACACCTTC